The 14 T cell receptor beta chains presented below share a single source sample, sequenced in a study of T cells in Graves' hyperthyroidism and ophthalmopathy. What was amplified from RNA transcripts were TCR beta CDR3 regions. Initially, a first-round RT-PCR of the TCR CDR3 employed the HTBI primer set. TCRdb passed the multiplex PCR reads through MiXCR, listing each CDR3 protein once. The repertoire has roughly 500,000 distinct CDR3 sequences, roughly 45% of them found once; the top ten carry 44%. Sequenced sample: peripheral blood or thyroid tissue (not recorded which). The source of these receptors is an adult woman with Graves' disease, either hyperthyroidism or ophthalmopathy (not recorded which).

The V and J genes are TRBV6-1 and TRBJ2-2, with D possibly being TRBD1 (6 bases). The CDR3 loop spans 13 amino acids. With 6 bases removed from V and 6 bases from J, the gap between germline ends came to 11 bases. Germline V CDR1 and CDR2: MNHNS, SASEGT. CDR3 DNA: TGTGCCAGCAGAGGTACAGGGTCCGGGGAGCTGTTTTTT. This gives the protein CASRGTGSGELFF.

This rearrangement joins TRBV19 to TRBJ1-1, with D uncertain. Trimming removed 2 bases at V and 1 base at J, with 11 bases between. CDR3 length equals 15 residues. Germline V gene data show CDR1 as LNHDA and CDR2 as SQIVND (reference sequence). The CDR3 bases are TGTGCCAGTAGTATACCCAGAAGCTGGAACACTGAAGCTTTCTTT. Its protein is CASSIPRSWNTEAFF. Full variable domain (rest looked up from reference TRBV19 and TRBJ1-1): DGGITQSPKYLFRKEGQNVTLSCEQNLNHDAMYWYRQDPGQGLRLIYYSQIVNDFQKGDIAEGYSVSREKKESFPLTVTSAQKNPTAFYLCASSIPRSWNTEAFFGQGTRLTVV.

Concerning this clonotype itself: Since a much larger clone is just one base distant, this may be a read error. J is TRBJ2-7 and V is TRBV5-1; 11 positions agree with TRBD1. The CDR3 sequence is 15 residues long. Germline V CDR1 and CDR2: SGHRS, YFSETQ. The CDR3 protein is CASSLQWTGGYEHYF. CDR3 sequence (DNA): TGCGCCAGCAGCTTGCAATGGACAGGGGGCTACGAGCACTACTTC.

This clonotype appeared once. V and J are TRBV6-5 and TRBJ2-5, with 9 bases matching TRBD2. Per the germline V gene, CDR1 is MNHEY and CDR2 is SVGAGI. The CDR3 is made up of 18 amino acids. The J segment lost 0 bases and the V segment lost 2 bases, leaving 10 bases of the junction unmatched. CDR3 sequence reads: CASSYGLASVGYQETQYF. The CDR3 coding sequence is TGTGCCAGCAGTTACGGACTAGCGAGTGTGGGCTACCAAGAGACCCAGTACTTC.

The rearrangement joins TRBV6-5 to TRBJ2-7; D is perhaps TRBD2 (5 bases). CDR3 length: 12 amino acids. The V and J ends lost 5 bases and 3 bases respectively, with 8 bases between them. Germline V gene sequence: CDR1 MNHEY, CDR2 SVGAGI. The CDR3 here is CASSLDYYEQYF. The DNA for the CDR3 is TGTGCCAGCAGTCTCGACTACTACGAGCAGTACTTC.

This clonotype was seen a single time. The rearrangement uses TRBV19 and TRBJ1-2; no reliable D call. CDR3 length: 14 amino acids. Germline CDR1 LNHDA, CDR2 SQIVND (reference sequence). V was trimmed by 0 bases and J by 7 bases, leaving 12 bases between them. The DNA for the CDR3 is TGTGCCAGTAGTATAGACCACCGCGCCGGTGGCTACACCTTC. Protein product: CASSIDHRAGGYTF.

A word on this clonotype: At one end the junction does not follow the germline gene, possibly because of a read error. The J gene is TRBJ2-7, the V gene TRBV9; 9 bases line up with TRBD2. In germline, CDR1 is SGDLS, CDR2 YYNGEE. This CDR3 comprises 14 residues. The DNA of the CDR3 is TGTGCCAGCAGCGTTACAGCGGGAGGCTACGAGCAGCACTTC. It yields the protein CASSVTAGGYEQHF.

This clonotype was counted many times. The chain employs TRBV20-1 and TRBJ1-2; 8 bases are a match to TRBD1. The CDR3 totals 13 residues. V was pared by 4 bases and J by 0 bases, with 1 base of the junction left unmatched. Germline CDR1 and CDR2: DFQATT and SNEGSKA (reference sequence). This CDR3 reads CSATDRANYGYTF. Here the CDR3 DNA reads TGCAGTGCTACGGACAGGGCTAACTATGGCTACACCTTC.

The gene calls are TRBV29-1 and TRBJ1-1, with D uncertain. This CDR3 region has 12 residues. In germline, CDR1 is SQVTM, CDR2 ANQGSEA. V lost 4 bases, J lost 2 bases, and 8 bases lay in between. In DNA, the CDR3 is TGCAGCGTTGTATTGGGTAACACTGAAGCTTTCTTT. Protein: CSVVLGNTEAFF. Filled out from reference TRBV29-1 and TRBJ1-1, the complete variable domain reads SAVISQKPSRDICQRGTSLTIQCQVDSQVTMMFWYRQQPGQSLTLIATANQGSEATYESGFVIDKFPISRPNLTFSTLTVSNMSPEDSSIYLCSVVLGNTEAFFGQGTRLTVV.

This clonotype was seen repeatedly, ten times or more. The chain couples TRBV7-9 to TRBJ2-7, with D possibly being TRBD2 (7 bases). CDR1 is SEHNR and CDR2 is FQNEAQ in the germline V gene (reference sequence). Trimming shortened V by 2 bases and J by 3 bases, and 20 bases separated the two germline ends. This CDR3 region has 17 residues. The CDR3 DNA reads TGTGCCAGCAGCTTAAAGGGGGGGGAGGTACCTTTCTACGAGCAGTACTTC. Its translation is CASSLKGGEVPFYEQYF.

This clonotype was observed at least ten times. The chain couples TRBV20-1 to TRBJ1-5; D unclear. The germline gives CDR1 DFQATT, CDR2 SNEGSKA (reference sequence). This CDR3 comprises 17 residues. Deletions cut 0 bases from V and 5 bases from J, with 20 bases between. CDR3 sequence: CSAREPPGLKGHQPQHF. The CDR3 DNA follows: TGCAGTGCTAGAGAACCTCCCGGACTCAAAGGGCATCAGCCCCAGCATTTT.

This chain joins TRBV25-1 and TRBJ1-3; no reliable D call. V was clipped by 3 bases and J by 2 bases, with 11 bases between them. This CDR3 comprises 15 residues. Germline CDR1 MGHDK, CDR2 SYGVNS. CDR3 loop: CASSDLTDTGNTIYF. As DNA, the CDR3 is TGTGCCAGCAGTGACCTTACCGATACTGGAAACACCATATATTTT.

In this sample, this clonotype turned up once. The chain has TRBV4-1 and TRBJ1-1; D gene unclear. The CDR3 totals 14 residues. Germline V gene lookup returns CDR1 MGHRA and CDR2 YSYEKL. V dropped 0 bases and J dropped 5 bases, with 10 bases sitting between them. DNA of the CDR3: TGCGCCAGCAGCCAAGAACAGAGGAGGACTGAAGCTTTCTTT. Translation: CASSQEQRRTEAFF.

This chain joins TRBV7-2 and TRBJ1-2; D call uncertain. V shed 0 bases and J shed 0 bases, with 8 bases lying between them. The CDR3 totals 15 residues. The germline V gene has CDR1 SGHTA and CDR2 FQGNSA. The CDR3 sequence: CASSLAAATNYGYTF. The CDR3 DNA follows: TGTGCCAGCAGCTTAGCGGCAGCGACTAACTATGGCTACACCTTC.